The T cell receptor beta chain described here comes from a study of blood T cell repertoires in COVID-19. About the research overall: T cells, B-cell-depleted T cells, or PBMCs supplied cDNA or gDNA.

The V gene's germline CDR1 is MDHEN and CDR2 SYDVKM. V was clipped by 2 bases and J by 0 bases, with 11 bases between them. The CDR3 is 16 residues long. Participants' reported clinical history set cohort assignment. This clone came up once. Here immunoSEQ multiplex PCR was the method, and the copy in TCRdb shows in-frame clones only, minus some. The sample has around 310,000 clones, about 90% seen once. This receptor was identified in a man aged 30 to 45 who had recovered from COVID-19. What was sequenced was PBMCs or T cells enriched from blood (not recorded which). The chain uses TRBV28 and TRBJ1-5; D is perhaps TRBD1 (5 bases). The CDR3 nucleotides are TGTGCCAGCAGTTTACGGGGGAAATATAGCAATCAGCCCCAGCATTTT. As protein: CASSLRGKYSNQPQHF. The whole variable domain, filled in from reference TRBV28 and TRBJ1-5, reads DVKVTQSSRYLVKRTGEKVFLECVQDMDHENMFWYRQDPGLGLRLIYFSYDVKMKEKGDIPEGYSVSREKKERFSLILESASTNQTSMYLCASSLRGKYSNQPQHFGDGTRLSIL.